The 32 T cell receptor beta chains below were found in one sample sequenced in a study of long-term antiretroviral therapy in people with HIV (dated by TCRdb to between 2021 and 2024). Sequencing of the TRB variable region was done with the immunoSEQ hsTCRB v3.0 assay at survey level resolution. Held by TCRdb, this immuneACCESS table contains in-frame sequences only and omits some clones. Under half of the omission traces to an unresolved V gene where checked; the cause of the rest is unknown. This sample is represented by about 22,000 clones; about nine tenths of them were singletons. The top ten clonotypes cover almost 7.5% of the sample. Source: unsorted PBMCs, taken 1.8 years before starting antiretroviral therapy. Receptors originate from a young woman with HIV.

This clone is judged medium-sized. This chain connects TRBV6-6 to TRBJ1-2; TRBD1 matches 8 bases. Germline V lookup: CDR1 MNHNY, CDR2 SVGAGI (reference sequence). CDR3 size: 15 residues. The V and J ends lost 0 bases and 6 bases, in that order; junction bases with no gene match: 6. CDR3 sequence: CASSYSTQGADGYTF. In DNA, the CDR3 is TGTGCCAGCAGTTACTCGACGCAGGGGGCGGATGGCTACACCTTC.

The J gene is TRBJ1-1, the V gene TRBV18; maybe TRBD1 (6 bases). CDR1 is KGHSH, CDR2 LQKENI, per germline. The CDR3 is 12 residues long. The V and J ends lost 5 bases and 6 bases respectively, with 10 bases between them. The CDR3 is CASSTRGSEAFF. The CDR3 nucleotides read TGTGCCAGCTCAACCAGGGGCTCTGAAGCTTTCTTT.

There are a few counts of this clone. The chain uses TRBV27 and TRBJ2-3, with 10 bases that match TRBD1. V shed 4 bases, J shed 9 bases, and the junction held 4 bases outside the gene matches. The CDR3 has 13 amino acids. Germline CDR1 and CDR2: MNHEY and SMNVEV (reference sequence). CDR3 in amino acids: CASSSPGQGTQYF. CDR3 coding DNA: TGTGCCAGCAGTTCACCGGGACAGGGGACGCAGTATTTT.

The V call is TRBV14, the J call TRBJ1-1; D possibly corresponds to TRBD1 (5 bases). Germline lookup yields CDR1 SGHDN and CDR2 FVKESK. The CDR3 covers 15 residues. V lost 1 base, J lost 5 bases, and 14 bases lay in between. The CDR3 nucleotides read TGTGCCAGCAGCCAAGTCGCGGGGCGTGTAACTGAAGCTTTCTTT. Amino acid sequence: CASSQVAGRVTEAFF.

The count of this clone is one. The V gene is TRBV21-1, the J gene TRBJ1-5; the DNA was not used to check the table's D call, TRBD1. TRBV21-1 is a listed pseudogene. CDR3 length: 16 amino acids. This chain's CDR3 is CASSKKSTDSNQPQHF. CDR3 nucleotides: TGTGCCAGCAGCAAAAAATCCACAGATAGCAATCAGCCCCAGCATTTT.

The table lists this clone with a few counts. CDR3 sequence: CASSRQTGELFF. As DNA, the CDR3 is TGTGCCAGCAGTCGACAAACCGGGGAGCTGTTTTTT. J is TRBJ2-2 and V is TRBV27; no clear D gene. With 5 bases removed from V and 5 bases from J, the gap between germline ends came to 6 bases. Per germline, CDR1 MNHEY and CDR2 SMNVEV (reference sequence). The CDR3 covers 12 residues.

The chain has TRBV29-1 and TRBJ2-1, with TRBD2 matching over 12 bases. V lost 3 bases, J lost 6 bases, and 18 bases stayed unmatched. The CDR3 is made up of 19 amino acids. Per the germline V gene, CDR1 is SQVTM and CDR2 is ANQGSEA. CDR3 sequence (DNA): TGCAGCGTTGACAAGTGGGGAGGGCTAGCGGGGGGGCCGGGCAATGAGCAGTTCTTC. Residues: CSVDKWGGLAGGPGNEQFF.

The chain joins TRBV5-1 to TRBJ2-7; TRBD1 matches 8 bases. J gave up 5 bases and V 1 base, and 5 bases lay outside the gene matches. Germline CDR1 is SGHRS and CDR2 is YFSETQ. The CDR3 runs to 14 residues. CDR3 DNA sequence: TGCGCCAGCAGCTTGAGGCAGGGGGCCAACGAGCAGTACTTC. Translated, it gives CASSLRQGANEQYF.

V usage is TRBV2 and J usage is TRBJ2-4; a possible D gene is TRBD2 (5 bases). The CDR3 has 16 residues. Germline lookup yields CDR1 SNHLY and CDR2 FYNNEI. The CDR3 coding sequence is TGTGCGATAAGCCGTATCGCTAGGAACCACGGGGACATTCAGTACTTC. This encodes CAISRIARNHGDIQYF.

V gene TRBV29-1 combines with J gene TRBJ1-6, with TRBD1 as a possible D gene (5 bases). This CDR3 is built from 13 residues. Per germline, CDR1 SQVTM and CDR2 ANQGSEA. Trimming removed 6 bases from V and 6 bases from J, with 12 bases in between. The CDR3 nucleotides are TGCAGCGTCCGACGGGACCCTAATTCACCCCTCCACTTT. Translated, it gives CSVRRDPNSPLHF.

This sequence joins TRBV6-1 and TRBJ2-7; 10 bases match TRBD2. J lost 4 bases, V lost 6 bases, and 6 bases had no gene match. Germline CDR1 reads MNHNS; CDR2 reads SASEGT. CDR3 size: 14 residues. CDR3 nucleotides: TGTGCCAGCAGAGTTCTAGCGGGGGTTTACGAGCAGTACTTC. The encoded protein is CASRVLAGVYEQYF.

Here the CDR3 reads CASSLTTGVNGYTF. The CDR3 DNA follows: TGCGCCAGCAGCCTCACGACAGGGGTGAATGGCTACACCTTC. The chain joins TRBV5-1 to TRBJ1-2; 8 bases match TRBD1. J was trimmed by 6 bases and V by 4 bases; bases with no gene match: 8. The germline gives CDR1 SGHRS, CDR2 YFSETQ. The CDR3 length is 14 residues.

This chain joins TRBV5-1 and TRBJ2-1, with 7 bases aligning to TRBD1. The CDR3 runs to 11 residues. The V gene's germline CDR1 is SGHRS and CDR2 YFSETQ. V was pared by 5 bases and J by 8 bases, with 1 base of the junction left unmatched. This CDR3 is CASSTGDEQFF. The CDR3 DNA is TGCGCCAGCAGTACAGGGGATGAGCAGTTCTTC. The full variable domain, its missing parts supplied by reference TRBV5-1 and TRBJ2-1, is KAGVTQTPRYLIKTRGQQVTLSCSPISGHRSVSWYQQTPGQGLQFLFEYFSETQRNKGNFPGRFSGRQFSNSRSEMNVSTLELGDSALYLCASSTGDEQFFGPGTRLTVL.

V is TRBV14 and J is TRBJ1-1, with D possibly being TRBD1 (6 bases). Germline values: CDR1 SGHDN, CDR2 FVKESK. The CDR3 has 14 amino acids. V was cut by 4 bases and J by 6 bases, with 15 bases left in between. CDR3 sequence: CASSLDRFGAEAFF. CDR3 in DNA: TGTGCCAGCAGCCTCGACAGGTTTGGCGCTGAAGCTTTCTTT.

The chain employs TRBV5-1 and TRBJ1-3; D is possibly TRBD1 (6 bases). The CDR3 has 14 amino acids. V lost 2 bases and J lost 4, with 10 bases in between. The germline gives CDR1 SGHRS, CDR2 YFSETQ. The CDR3 spells CASSFGTPGNTIYF. The DNA for the CDR3 is TGCGCCAGCAGCTTTGGGACACCAGGAAACACCATATATTTT.

This CDR3 reads CASSVGAEGAYEQYF. In DNA, the CDR3 is TGTGCCAGCAGCGTAGGGGCCGAGGGGGCCTACGAGCAGTACTTC. This chain links TRBV9 with TRBJ2-7; a possible D gene is TRBD1 (6 bases). CDR1 is SGDLS and CDR2 is YYNGEE in the germline V gene. Trimming left V 0 bases short and J 2 bases short, with 12 bases between. There are 15 residues in the CDR3.

This chain uses TRBV30 with TRBJ1-5; D is possibly TRBD1 (6 bases). Between the trimmed V and J ends, which lost 3 bases and 2 bases, there was a span of 8 bases. This CDR3 is built from 13 residues. Germline V gives CDR1 GTSNPN, CDR2 SVGIG (reference sequence). The CDR3 DNA reads as TGTGCCTGGAGCCGACAGGGCAATCAGCCCCAGCATTTT. This translates into CAWSRQGNQPQHF.

V is TRBV19 and J is TRBJ2-1; 9 nucleotides agree with TRBD1. Germline lookup yields CDR1 LNHDA and CDR2 SQIVND (reference sequence). Germline trimming cut 3 bases from V and 5 bases from J; bases unmatched to any gene: 11. The CDR3 spans 17 residues. The CDR3 sequence: CASSMEGGTGINNEQFF. In DNA, the CDR3 is TGTGCCAGTAGTATGGAGGGGGGGACAGGGATAAACAATGAGCAGTTCTTC.

This clone turned up a few times. The gene calls are TRBV7-8 and TRBJ1-5; D is uncertain. Looked up from germline, CDR1 is SGHVS and CDR2 is FQNEAQ. This CDR3 contains 17 residues. V was pared by 1 base and J by 0 bases, with 13 bases between. CDR3 nucleotides: TGTGCCAGCAGCTTAGGTGGGCCAGACAATAGCAATCAGCCCCAGCATTTT. It specifies CASSLGGPDNSNQPQHF.

The J gene is TRBJ2-3, the V gene TRBV30, with TRBD2 matching over 11 bases. V lost 8 bases to trimming and J lost 2 bases; unmatched junction nucleotides: 9. Germline V CDR1 and CDR2: GTSNPN, SVGIG (reference sequence). This CDR3 has 15 residues. CDR3 bases: TGTGCCGGAACAACTAGCGGGGGCTTCACAGATACGCAGTATTTT. Residues: CAGTTSGGFTDTQYF.

This sequence joins TRBV5-5 and TRBJ1-1, with 7 bases that match TRBD1. Germline V gene data show CDR1 as SGHKS and CDR2 as YYEKEE (reference sequence). This CDR3 has 16 amino acids. The junction had 9 bases not matched to a gene; V was cut back by 4 bases and J by 0 bases. CDR3 DNA: TGTGCCAGCAGCCGATTAAGACAGGGCCTGAACACTGAAGCTTTCTTT. Residues: CASSRLRQGLNTEAFF.

The rearrangement uses TRBV7-9 and TRBJ1-5; TRBD1 might be the D (5 bases). Germline lookup yields CDR1 SEHNR and CDR2 FQNEAQ (reference sequence). The CDR3 consists of 14 residues. Trimming shortened V by 3 bases and J by 2 bases, and 8 bases separated the two germline ends. The CDR3 sequence: CASSFEGGNQPQHF. CDR3 nucleotide sequence: TGTGCCAGCAGCTTTGAAGGGGGCAATCAGCCCCAGCATTTT.

The V gene is TRBV7-3, the J gene TRBJ2-3; no firm D call. Germline loops: CDR1 SGHTA, CDR2 FQGTGA. V was pared by 0 bases and J by 0 bases, with 7 bases between. The CDR3 covers 15 residues. CDR3 sequence (DNA): TGTGCCAGCAGCTTAACGGGCGCAAGCACAGATACGCAGTATTTT. Encoded protein: CASSLTGASTDTQYF.

V is TRBV14 and J is TRBJ2-2; the match to TRBD2 covers 7 bases. The germline CDR1 and CDR2 sequences are SGHDN and FVKESK. Trimming removed 1 base from V and 0 bases from J; junction bases left unmatched: 2. This CDR3 is 16 amino acids long. The CDR3 loop reads CASSQVGGSNTGELFF. CDR3 in DNA: TGTGCCAGCAGCCAAGTGGGGGGGTCGAACACCGGGGAGCTGTTTTTT.

CDR3 in amino acids: CASSPQAFRDLQGEQFF. The CDR3 region has the DNA TGTGCCAGCTCACCACAGGCTTTTCGGGACCTCCAGGGTGAGCAGTTCTTC. This chain connects TRBV18 to TRBJ2-1; D tentatively fits TRBD1 or TRBD2 (5 bases each). Germline values: CDR1 KGHSH, CDR2 LQKENI. Trimming shortened V by 1 base and J by 9 bases, and 22 bases separated the two germline ends. The CDR3 spans 17 residues.

The chain couples TRBV5-4 to TRBJ1-4, with a possible D match to TRBD1 (6 bases). V dropped 0 bases and J dropped 6 bases, with 12 bases sitting between them. The germline V gene encodes CDR1 SGHNT and CDR2 YYREEE (reference sequence). The CDR3 has 15 amino acids. The CDR3 sequence is CASSLGGHRDEKLFF. CDR3 DNA: TGTGCCAGCAGCTTGGGGGGGCATCGAGATGAAAAACTGTTTTTT.

In DNA, the CDR3 is TGCAGCGTTGAGAAGGGATCTAATGGAAACACCATATATTTT. It yields the protein CSVEKGSNGNTIYF. This chain connects TRBV29-1 to TRBJ1-3, with D unresolved. The CDR3 loop spans 14 amino acids. Trimming removed 3 bases from V and 3 bases from J, with 12 bases in between. Germline V lookup: CDR1 SQVTM, CDR2 ANQGSEA. Filled out from reference TRBV29-1 and TRBJ1-3, the complete variable domain reads SAVISQKPSRDICQRGTSLTIQCQVDSQVTMMFWYRQQPGQSLTLIATANQGSEATYESGFVIDKFPISRPNLTFSTLTVSNMSPEDSSIYLCSVEKGSNGNTIYFGEGSWLTVV.

The V call is TRBV7-9, the J call TRBJ2-7; tentatively, D is TRBD1 (5 bases). Germline V lookup: CDR1 SEHNR, CDR2 FQNEAQ (reference sequence). V lost 2 bases, J lost 2 bases, and 13 bases lay in between. The CDR3 sequence is 15 residues long. CDR3 sequence reads: CASSLRAGIPYEQYV. The CDR3 DNA sequence: TGTGCCAGCAGCTTAAGGGCAGGGATTCCCTACGAGCAGTACGTC.

The CDR3 sequence is CASSDRAGVEQFF. The CDR3 region has the DNA TGTGCCAGCAGTGATCGGGCGGGGGTCGAGCAGTTCTTC. The V call is TRBV6-4, the J call TRBJ2-1, with 7 bases lining up with TRBD2. This CDR3 spans 13 amino acids. CDR1 is MRHNA and CDR2 is SNTAGT in the germline V gene. V was pared by 3 bases and J by 10 bases, with 6 bases of the junction left unmatched.

The chain uses TRBV18 and TRBJ1-5; TRBD1 matches at 11 bases. The V segment lost 4 bases and the J segment 0 bases; nucleotides outside the gene matches: 8. The CDR3 totals 18 residues. Per germline, CDR1 KGHSH and CDR2 LQKENI. This CDR3 reads CASSRRTGGDGSNQPQHF. The CDR3 bases are TGTGCCAGCTCACGCCGGACAGGGGGCGACGGTAGCAATCAGCCCCAGCATTTT.

This clone was seen only a few times. This chain joins TRBV10-2 and TRBJ2-7, with unresolved D. The CDR3 consists of 13 residues. Germline V lookup: CDR1 WSHSY, CDR2 SAAADI. V was cut by 1 base and J by 2 bases, with 6 bases left in between. The CDR3 region has the DNA TGCGCCAGCAGTGAGTGGAAGACCTACGAGCAGTACGTC. Translating gives CASSEWKTYEQYV.

The chain couples TRBV7-3 to TRBJ2-2; no clear D. The V end lost 2 bases, the J end lost 5 bases, and 3 bases lay between the germline ends. Looked up from germline, CDR1 is SGHTA and CDR2 is FQGTGA. This CDR3 is built from 12 residues. CDR3 sequence: CASSLGTGELFF. CDR3 coding DNA: TGTGCCAGCAGCTTAGGTACCGGGGAGCTGTTTTTT.